This entry describes one TCR beta chain. This specimen comes from a study of blood T cell repertoires in COVID-19. How the authors handled the data: Estimates of nucleated cell counts were drawn from the amplification of reference gene primers. Using immunoSEQ multiplex PCR, the repertoire was profiled, and TCRdb retains in-frame clones only, with some absent. D and trimming were read from the DNA, whereas the V and J calls and clone size are those reported in that table. The sample carries approximately 82,000 clones, almost 95% recorded once. The germline V gene has CDR1 LGHDT and CDR2 YNNKEL (reference sequence). The CDR3 is 15 residues long. With 1 base removed from V and 0 bases from J, the gap between germline ends came to 9 bases.

V is TRBV3-1 (or the pseudogene TRBV3-2) and J is TRBJ1-1, with D perhaps matching TRBD1 (6 bases). This TCR derives from a woman aged 55-75 years with active COVID-19. The sequenced sample was peripheral blood. Here the CDR3 reads CASSQGGGMNTEAFF. The CDR3 nucleotides read TGTGCCAGCAGCCAAGGAGGGGGTATGAACACTGAAGCTTTCTTT.